Shown below are 22 T cell receptor beta chains from a single sample sequenced in a study of cytomegalovirus exposure and HLA in healthy donors. 13 Jbeta primers and 60 Vbeta primers were used for the PCR. Assay used: immunoSEQ multiplex PCR; TCRdb lists only in-frame clones, some missing. The data hold 200,000 to 250,000 clones, with around 89% observed a single time. Sequencing was carried out using PBMCs. These receptors were taken from a woman aged 18 to 35 in good health and CMV-seronegative.

The V call is TRBV6-5, the J call TRBJ2-4; perhaps TRBD2 as D (5 bases). The V end lost 2 bases, the J end lost 5 bases, and 13 bases lay between the germline ends. Per the germline V gene, CDR1 is MNHEY and CDR2 is SVGAGI. The CDR3 contains 15 residues. DNA of the CDR3: TGTGCCAGCAGTTACGGGGTCCTCGGGGAAAACATTCAGTACTTC. It encodes CASSYGVLGENIQYF.

The J gene is TRBJ2-1, the V gene TRBV6-5; D call uncertain. Trimming shortened V by 10 bases and J by 0 bases, and 13 bases separated the two germline ends. Germline V CDR1 and CDR2: MNHEY, SVGAGI. There are 14 residues in the CDR3. CDR3 residues: CATRPLSSYNEQFF. CDR3 bases: TGTGCCACCCGTCCCCTCAGCTCCTACAATGAGCAGTTCTTC.

This clone was seen just once. The rearrangement links TRBV6-5 to TRBJ1-1, with 8 nucleotides matching TRBD1. The J segment lost 9 bases and the V segment lost 4 bases, leaving 4 bases of the junction unmatched. This CDR3 region has 12 residues. Germline V lookup: CDR1 MNHEY, CDR2 SVGAGI. The CDR3 reads CASSSGQGKAFF. The CDR3, as DNA: TGTGCCAGCAGTTCAGGACAGGGAAAAGCTTTCTTT.

The rearrangement joins TRBV7-9 to TRBJ2-3; tentative D call: TRBD2 (5 bases). CDR1 is SEHNR and CDR2 is FQNEAQ in the germline V gene (reference sequence). Between the trimmed V and J ends, which lost 5 bases and 2 bases, there was a span of 20 bases. The length of the CDR3 is 17 residues. The CDR3 coding sequence is TGTGCCAGCAGCGTCGTCTGGACGGGGTCGTTCACAGATACGCAGTATTTT. Translating it yields CASSVVWTGSFTDTQYF.

This clone was recorded a few times. The V call is TRBV11-3, the J call TRBJ1-6; the match to TRBD1 covers 7 bases. CDR1 and CDR2 (germline): SGHNT, YENEEA. With V trimmed by 4 bases and J by 10 bases, 4 bases remained unmatched. The CDR3 is 13 amino acids. The CDR3 nucleotides are TGTGCCAGCAGCTGGACAGGAGGATCACCCCTCCACTTT. Its protein product is CASSWTGGSPLHF.

The rearrangement links TRBV4-2 to TRBJ1-1; TRBD1 agrees at 10 bases. Germline V CDR1 and CDR2: LGHNA, YNFKEQ. Unmatched junction bases numbered 7, after V lost 1 base and J lost 5 bases. The CDR3 has 16 amino acids. CDR3: CASSQGDRGGRTEAFF. CDR3 DNA sequence: TGTGCCAGCAGCCAAGGGGACAGGGGAGGACGAACTGAAGCTTTCTTT.

In the case of this clone: Germline and junction disagree at one end, which may indicate a read error. The chain joins TRBV7-9 to TRBJ2-7; 9 positions match TRBD2. The germline V gene has CDR1 SEHNR and CDR2 FQNEAQ (reference sequence). CDR3 length equals 16 residues. CDR3 bases: TGTTCCAGCAGCTTAGCGGAGACTAGCGGCTCCTACGAGCAGTACTTC. This sequence encodes CSSSLAETSGSYEQYF.

CDR3 nucleotide sequence: TGTGCCAGCCACCCCGGGACAAAAGCCGGGGAGCTGTTTTTT. Its translation: CASHPGTKAGELFF. V usage is TRBV2 and J usage is TRBJ2-2; D possibly corresponds to TRBD1 (6 bases). The CDR3 runs 14 residues. Trimming removed 8 bases at V and 6 bases at J, with 16 bases between. Per germline, CDR1 SNHLY and CDR2 FYNNEI.

This chain joins TRBV5-5 and TRBJ2-5; 12 bases are shared with TRBD2. This CDR3 is 18 amino acids long. V lost 0 bases to trimming and J lost 4 bases; unmatched junction nucleotides: 10. The germline V gene has CDR1 SGHKS and CDR2 YYEKEE (reference sequence). The CDR3 sequence is CASSLAVLAGGLLETQYF. CDR3 coding DNA: TGTGCCAGCAGCTTGGCCGTGCTAGCGGGAGGGCTTTTAGAGACCCAGTACTTC.

In DNA, the CDR3 is TGTGCCAGCAGCTTAAGGTTGGGACAGGGGGCGAACACTGAAGCTTTCTTT. Protein sequence: CASSLRLGQGANTEAFF. The J gene is TRBJ1-1, the V gene TRBV11-3, with 12 bases aligning to TRBD1. V lost 2 bases to trimming and J lost 1 base; unmatched junction nucleotides: 5. CDR1 and CDR2 from the germline V gene are SGHNT and YENEEA. CDR3 length equals 17 residues.

In its sample, this clone was seen a few times. This sequence joins TRBV27 and TRBJ1-2; D gene ambiguous. The CDR3 spans 14 residues. Trimming removed 4 bases from V and 5 bases from J, with 14 bases in between. Germline V gene lookup returns CDR1 MNHEY and CDR2 SMNVEV (reference sequence). This CDR3 is CASSSKLGGYGYTF. Written as DNA, the CDR3 is TGTGCCAGCAGTTCTAAACTGGGAGGGTATGGCTACACCTTC.

The chain has TRBV7-9 and TRBJ2-2; D might be TRBD1 (6 bases). Germline assignment: CDR1 SEHNR and CDR2 FQNEAQ (reference sequence). The CDR3 contains 16 residues. The V end lost 5 bases, the J end lost 5 bases, and 18 bases lay between the germline ends. In DNA, the CDR3 is TGTGCCAGCAGCCCTGCCGCCAGGGGTGGAACCGGGGAGCTGTTTTTT. This sequence encodes CASSPAARGGTGELFF.

This clone was seen once. The V call is TRBV27, the J call TRBJ1-2; D is possibly TRBD1 (5 bases). There are 13 residues in the CDR3. V shed 2 bases and J shed 6 bases, with 10 bases lying between them. CDR1 is MNHEY and CDR2 is SMNVEV in the germline V gene (reference sequence). CDR3 protein: CASSLVRGNGYTF. CDR3 nucleotide sequence: TGTGCCAGCAGTTTAGTTCGGGGGAATGGCTACACCTTC.

This sequence joins TRBV5-1 and TRBJ2-1; D possibly corresponds to TRBD2 (5 bases). The CDR3 is 16 residues long. Trimming removed 2 bases at V and 7 bases at J, with 19 bases between. Looked up from germline, CDR1 is SGHRS and CDR2 is YFSETQ. DNA of the CDR3: TGCGCCAGCAGCTTTACCGGACTCAGTAGCCCGAATGAGCAGTTCTTC. Protein product: CASSFTGLSSPNEQFF.

This chain uses TRBV19 with TRBJ1-2, with 7 bases fitting TRBD1. This CDR3 comprises 13 residues. The germline V gene has CDR1 LNHDA and CDR2 SQIVND (reference sequence). J lost 5 bases, V lost 5 bases, and 5 bases had no gene match. Written as DNA, the CDR3 is TGTGCCAGTAGTGTTACAGGGGAGTATGGCTACACCTTC. Its translation is CASSVTGEYGYTF.

The CDR3 is CASSPITQRLAGSYEQYF. CDR3 DNA: TGCGCCAGCAGCCCCATAACCCAAAGACTAGCGGGATCATACGAGCAGTACTTC. The chain recombines TRBV5-1 with TRBJ2-7; 11 bases fit TRBD2. Germline V gives CDR1 SGHRS, CDR2 YFSETQ. The CDR3 length is 18 residues. The V and J ends lost 4 bases and 4 bases, in that order; junction bases with no gene match: 16.

The chain couples TRBV6-1 to TRBJ2-5; D is perhaps TRBD1 (6 bases). Germline assignment: CDR1 MNHNS and CDR2 SASEGT. The CDR3 runs 15 residues. V dropped 2 bases and J dropped 4 bases, with 14 bases sitting between them. The CDR3 loop is CASSEHRVVVETQYF. In DNA form, the CDR3 reads TGTGCCAGCAGTGAACACAGGGTGGTGGTAGAGACCCAGTACTTC.

The rearrangement joins TRBV6-1 to TRBJ1-1, with TRBD1 matching over 9 bases. Germline V gene lookup returns CDR1 MNHNS and CDR2 SASEGT. This CDR3 is built from 18 residues. V lost 2 bases, J lost 1 base, and 11 bases stayed unmatched. The CDR3 is CASSEPSRDRVRNTEAFF. DNA for the CDR3: TGTGCCAGCAGTGAACCTTCCCGGGACAGGGTGCGGAACACTGAAGCTTTCTTT.

This sequence joins TRBV7-2 and TRBJ1-6; 8 positions match TRBD1. V dropped 2 bases and J dropped 9; count of bases not matched to a gene: 9. The V gene's germline CDR1 is SGHTA and CDR2 FQGNSA. The CDR3 consists of 16 residues. CDR3 coding DNA: TGTGCCAGCAGCTTAAGTCCTCAGGGGGCAAGTTCACCCCTCCACTTT. Encoded protein: CASSLSPQGASSPLHF.

A few counts support this clone. The chain couples TRBV15 to TRBJ2-7; no definite D call. The V end lost 0 bases, the J end lost 4 bases, and 13 bases lay between the germline ends. The CDR3 totals 15 residues. Germline assignment: CDR1 LNHNV and CDR2 YYDKDF (reference sequence). CDR3 DNA sequence: TGTGCCACCAGCAGAGATCGCGCCCCCTCGTACGAGCAGTACTTC. Translated, it gives CATSRDRAPSYEQYF.

The chain combines TRBV7-2 with TRBJ2-2; TRBD1 agrees at 7 bases. Trimming took 2 bases from V and 6 from J; bases not matched to a gene: 6. Germline CDR1 reads SGHTA; CDR2 reads FQGNSA. The CDR3 loop spans 15 amino acids. The CDR3 region has the DNA TGTGCCAGCAGCTTAAAGGGGGCGCGGGCCGGGGAGCTGTTTTTT. This translates into CASSLKGARAGELFF. The whole variable domain, remainder taken from reference TRBV7-2 and TRBJ2-2, is GAGVSQSPSNKVTEKGKDVELRCDPISGHTALYWYRQSLGQGLEFLIYFQGNSAPDKSGLPSDRFSAERTGGSVSTLTIQRTQQEDSAVYLCASSLKGARAGELFFGEGSRLTVL.

CDR3 bases: TGTGCCAGTAGTAACAGCCTGAACACTGAAGCTTTCTTT. Amino acid sequence: CASSNSLNTEAFF. This sequence joins TRBV19 and TRBJ1-1, with no clear D. Trimming shortened V by 4 bases and J by 0 bases, and 6 bases separated the two germline ends. The CDR3 runs 13 residues. CDR1 and CDR2 (germline): LNHDA, SQIVND (reference sequence).